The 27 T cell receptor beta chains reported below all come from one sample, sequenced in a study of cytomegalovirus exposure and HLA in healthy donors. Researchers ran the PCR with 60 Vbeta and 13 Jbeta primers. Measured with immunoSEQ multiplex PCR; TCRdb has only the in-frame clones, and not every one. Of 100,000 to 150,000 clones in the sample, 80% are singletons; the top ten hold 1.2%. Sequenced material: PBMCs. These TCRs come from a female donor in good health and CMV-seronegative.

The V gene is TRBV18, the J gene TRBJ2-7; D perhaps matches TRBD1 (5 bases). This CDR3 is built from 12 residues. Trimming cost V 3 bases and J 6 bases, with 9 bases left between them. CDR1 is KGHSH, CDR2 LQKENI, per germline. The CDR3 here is CASSPSGFEQYF. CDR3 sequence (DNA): TGTGCCAGCTCACCGTCAGGGTTCGAGCAGTACTTC.

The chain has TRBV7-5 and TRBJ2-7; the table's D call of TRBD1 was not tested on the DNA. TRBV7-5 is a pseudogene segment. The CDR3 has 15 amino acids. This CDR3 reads CARSLKGGTIYEQYF. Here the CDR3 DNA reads TGTGCCAGAAGCTTAAAAGGGGGTACTATATACGAGCAGTACTTC.

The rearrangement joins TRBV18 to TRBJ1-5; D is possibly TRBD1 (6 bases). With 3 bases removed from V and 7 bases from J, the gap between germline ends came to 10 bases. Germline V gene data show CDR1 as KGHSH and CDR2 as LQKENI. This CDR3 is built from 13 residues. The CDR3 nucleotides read TGTGCCAGCTCACCGACTGACAGGCAGCCCCAGCATTTT. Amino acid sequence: CASSPTDRQPQHF.

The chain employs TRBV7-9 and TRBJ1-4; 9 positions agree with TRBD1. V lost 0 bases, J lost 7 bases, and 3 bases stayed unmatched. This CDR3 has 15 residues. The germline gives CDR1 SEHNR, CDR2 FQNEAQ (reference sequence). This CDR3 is CASSLAGQGSEKLFF. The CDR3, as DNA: TGTGCCAGCAGCTTAGCGGGACAGGGAAGTGAAAAACTGTTTTTT.

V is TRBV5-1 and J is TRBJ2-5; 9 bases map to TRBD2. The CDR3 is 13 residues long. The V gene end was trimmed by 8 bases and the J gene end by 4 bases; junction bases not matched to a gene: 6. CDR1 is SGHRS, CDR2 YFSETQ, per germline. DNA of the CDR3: TGCGCCAGTGGTAGCGGGAGTACAGAGACCCAGTACTTC. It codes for CASGSGSTETQYF.

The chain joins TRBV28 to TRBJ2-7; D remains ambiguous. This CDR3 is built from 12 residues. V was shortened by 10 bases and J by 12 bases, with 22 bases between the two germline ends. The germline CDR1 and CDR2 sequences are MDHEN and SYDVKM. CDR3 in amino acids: CATSEMRRFGYF. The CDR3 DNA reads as TGTGCCACAAGCGAGATGCGCCGGTTTGGGTACTTC.

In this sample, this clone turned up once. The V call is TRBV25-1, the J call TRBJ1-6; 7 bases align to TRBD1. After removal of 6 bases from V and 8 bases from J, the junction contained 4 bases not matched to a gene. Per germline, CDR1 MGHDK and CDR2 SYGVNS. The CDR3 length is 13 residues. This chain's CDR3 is CASRGQVHSPLHF. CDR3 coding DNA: TGTGCCAGCAGAGGACAGGTTCATTCACCCCTCCACTTT. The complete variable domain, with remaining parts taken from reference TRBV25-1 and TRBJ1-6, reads EADIYQTPRYLVIGTGKKITLECSQTMGHDKMYWYQQDPGMELHLIHYSYGVNSTEKGDLSSESTVSRIRTEHFPLTLESARPSHTSQYLCASRGQVHSPLHFGNGTRLTVT.

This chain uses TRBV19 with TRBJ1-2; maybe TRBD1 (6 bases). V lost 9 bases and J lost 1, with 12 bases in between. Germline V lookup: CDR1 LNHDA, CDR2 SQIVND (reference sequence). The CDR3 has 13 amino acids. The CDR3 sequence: CASLQGLNYGYTF. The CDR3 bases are TGTGCCAGCCTACAGGGTCTTAACTATGGCTACACCTTC.

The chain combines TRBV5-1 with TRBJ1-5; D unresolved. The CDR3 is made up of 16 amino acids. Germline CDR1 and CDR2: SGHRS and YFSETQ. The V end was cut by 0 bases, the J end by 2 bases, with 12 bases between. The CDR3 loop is CASSLGDGSGNQPQHF. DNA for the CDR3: TGCGCCAGCAGCTTGGGAGACGGGTCTGGCAATCAGCCCCAGCATTTT.

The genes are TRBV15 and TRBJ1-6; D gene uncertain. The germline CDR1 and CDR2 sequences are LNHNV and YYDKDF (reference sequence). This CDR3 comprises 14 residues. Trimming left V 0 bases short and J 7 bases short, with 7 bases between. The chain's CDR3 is CATSRDRNNSPLHF. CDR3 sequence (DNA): TGTGCCACCAGCAGAGACAGGAACAATTCACCCCTCCACTTT.

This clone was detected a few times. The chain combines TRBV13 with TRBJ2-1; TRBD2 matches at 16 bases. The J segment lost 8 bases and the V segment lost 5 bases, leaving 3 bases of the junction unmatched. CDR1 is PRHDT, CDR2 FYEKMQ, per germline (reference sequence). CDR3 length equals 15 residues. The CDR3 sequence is CASSPGLAGGYEQFF. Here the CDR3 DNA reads TGTGCCAGCAGCCCGGGACTAGCGGGGGGGTATGAGCAGTTCTTC.

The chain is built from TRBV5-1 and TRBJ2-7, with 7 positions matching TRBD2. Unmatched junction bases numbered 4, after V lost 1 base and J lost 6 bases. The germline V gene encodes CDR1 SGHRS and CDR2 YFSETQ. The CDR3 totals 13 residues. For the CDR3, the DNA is TGCGCCAGCAGCTTGTCGGGGGGTTCCGAGCAGTACTTC. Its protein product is CASSLSGGSEQYF.

The CDR3 bases are TGTGCCTGGAGTGTGGCAGGGGTTCAGCCCCAGCATTTT. This sequence encodes CAWSVAGVQPQHF. The chain couples TRBV30 to TRBJ1-5, with D possibly TRBD1 on 6 matching bases. Germline loops: CDR1 GTSNPN, CDR2 SVGIG (reference sequence). V lost 0 bases, J lost 6 bases, and 9 bases lay in between. The CDR3 loop spans 13 amino acids.

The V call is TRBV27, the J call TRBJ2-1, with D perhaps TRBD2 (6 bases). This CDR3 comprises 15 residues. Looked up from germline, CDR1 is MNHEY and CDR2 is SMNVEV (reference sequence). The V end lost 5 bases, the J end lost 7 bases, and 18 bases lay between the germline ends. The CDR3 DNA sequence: TGTGCCAGCAGTCCCGCCGTACTAGCTAGGAATGAGCAGTTCTTC. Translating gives CASSPAVLARNEQFF.

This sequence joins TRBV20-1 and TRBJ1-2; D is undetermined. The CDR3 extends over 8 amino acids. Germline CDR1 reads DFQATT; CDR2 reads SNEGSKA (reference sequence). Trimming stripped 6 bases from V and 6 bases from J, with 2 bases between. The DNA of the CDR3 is TGCAGTGCCAATGGCTACACCTTC. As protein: CSANGYTF.

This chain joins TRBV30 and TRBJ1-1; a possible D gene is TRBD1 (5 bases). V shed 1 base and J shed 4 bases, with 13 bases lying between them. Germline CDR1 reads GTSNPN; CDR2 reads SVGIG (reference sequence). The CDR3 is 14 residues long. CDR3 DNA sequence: TGTGCCTGGAGTGGGGAGGGGCTTGGCACTGAAGCTTTCTTT. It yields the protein CAWSGEGLGTEAFF.

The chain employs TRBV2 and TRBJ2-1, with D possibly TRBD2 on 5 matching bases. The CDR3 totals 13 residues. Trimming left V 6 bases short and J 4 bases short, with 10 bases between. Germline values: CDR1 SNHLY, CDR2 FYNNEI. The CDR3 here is CASSLGVYNEQFF. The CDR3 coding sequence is TGTGCCAGCAGCCTCGGGGTTTACAATGAGCAGTTCTTC.

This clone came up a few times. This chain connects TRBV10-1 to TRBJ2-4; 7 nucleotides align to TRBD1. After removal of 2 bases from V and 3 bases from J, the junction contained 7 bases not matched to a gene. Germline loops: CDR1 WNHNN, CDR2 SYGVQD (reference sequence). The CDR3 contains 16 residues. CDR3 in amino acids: CASSEDRTGLKNIQYF. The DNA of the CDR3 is TGCGCCAGCAGTGAGGACCGGACAGGCCTCAAAAACATTCAGTACTTC.

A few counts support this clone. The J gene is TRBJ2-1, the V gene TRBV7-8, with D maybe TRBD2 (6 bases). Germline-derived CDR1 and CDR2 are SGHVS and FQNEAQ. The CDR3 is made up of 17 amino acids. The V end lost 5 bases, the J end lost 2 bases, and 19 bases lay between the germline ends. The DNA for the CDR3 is TGTGCCAGCAGCCCTCAACTAGCCGGTGTCCCCTACAATGAGCAGTTCTTC. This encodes CASSPQLAGVPYNEQFF.

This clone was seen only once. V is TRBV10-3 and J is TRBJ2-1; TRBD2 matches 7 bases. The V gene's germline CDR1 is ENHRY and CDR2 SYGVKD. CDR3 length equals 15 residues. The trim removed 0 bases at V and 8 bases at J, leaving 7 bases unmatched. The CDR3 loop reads CAISESSAAGDEQFF. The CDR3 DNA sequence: TGTGCCATCAGTGAGTCATCGGCGGCGGGGGATGAGCAGTTCTTC.

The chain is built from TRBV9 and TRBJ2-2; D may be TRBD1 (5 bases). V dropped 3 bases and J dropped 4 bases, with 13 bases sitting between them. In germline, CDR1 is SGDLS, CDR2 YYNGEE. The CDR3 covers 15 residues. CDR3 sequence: CASSATATSTGELFF. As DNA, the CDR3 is TGTGCCAGCAGCGCGACAGCAACCAGCACCGGGGAGCTGTTTTTT.

CDR3 sequence (DNA): TGTGCCAGCAGTGAAAACTGGCAGAGGGGAGGGACCCAGTACTTC. Amino acids: CASSENWQRGGTQYF. The chain carries TRBV6-1 and TRBJ2-5; weak D call: TRBD2 (6 bases). The germline gives CDR1 MNHNS, CDR2 SASEGT. This CDR3 contains 15 residues. The ends were cut back, 2 bases at V and 7 bases at J, with 17 bases in the middle.

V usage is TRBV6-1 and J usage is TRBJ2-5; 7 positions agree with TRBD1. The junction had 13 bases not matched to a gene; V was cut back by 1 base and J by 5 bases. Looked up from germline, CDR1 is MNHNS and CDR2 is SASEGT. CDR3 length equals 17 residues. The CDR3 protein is CASSEGKRGLGVETQYF. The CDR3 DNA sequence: TGTGCCAGCAGTGAAGGAAAGAGGGGGCTCGGTGTGGAGACCCAGTACTTC.

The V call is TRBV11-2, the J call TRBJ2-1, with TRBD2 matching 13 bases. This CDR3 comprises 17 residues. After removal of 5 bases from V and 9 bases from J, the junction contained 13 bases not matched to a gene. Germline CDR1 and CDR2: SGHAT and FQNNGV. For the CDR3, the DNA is TGTGCCAGCAGCCGCGATAGGACTAGCGGGAGCGGGAGTGAGCAGTTCTTC. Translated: CASSRDRTSGSGSEQFF.

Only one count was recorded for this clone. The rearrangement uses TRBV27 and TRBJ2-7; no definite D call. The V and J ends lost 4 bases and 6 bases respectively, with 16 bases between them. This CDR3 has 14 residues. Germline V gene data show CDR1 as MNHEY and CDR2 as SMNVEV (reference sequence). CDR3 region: CASSSPTKGGEQYF. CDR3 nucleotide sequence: TGTGCCAGCAGTTCCCCCACCAAAGGCGGCGAGCAGTACTTC.

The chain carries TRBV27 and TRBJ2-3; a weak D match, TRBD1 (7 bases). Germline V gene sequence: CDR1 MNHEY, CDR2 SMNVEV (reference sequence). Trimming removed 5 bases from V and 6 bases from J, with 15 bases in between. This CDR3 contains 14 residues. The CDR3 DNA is TGTGCCAGCAGTCTCAAACAGGGGAGGGATACGCAGTATTTT. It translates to CASSLKQGRDTQYF.

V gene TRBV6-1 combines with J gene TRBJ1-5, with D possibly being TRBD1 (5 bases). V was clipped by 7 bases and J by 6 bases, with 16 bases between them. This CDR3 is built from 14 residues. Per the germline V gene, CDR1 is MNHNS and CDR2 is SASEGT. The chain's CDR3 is CASIHGGFSQPQHF. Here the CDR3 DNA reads TGTGCCAGCATTCATGGGGGGTTCAGTCAGCCCCAGCATTTT.